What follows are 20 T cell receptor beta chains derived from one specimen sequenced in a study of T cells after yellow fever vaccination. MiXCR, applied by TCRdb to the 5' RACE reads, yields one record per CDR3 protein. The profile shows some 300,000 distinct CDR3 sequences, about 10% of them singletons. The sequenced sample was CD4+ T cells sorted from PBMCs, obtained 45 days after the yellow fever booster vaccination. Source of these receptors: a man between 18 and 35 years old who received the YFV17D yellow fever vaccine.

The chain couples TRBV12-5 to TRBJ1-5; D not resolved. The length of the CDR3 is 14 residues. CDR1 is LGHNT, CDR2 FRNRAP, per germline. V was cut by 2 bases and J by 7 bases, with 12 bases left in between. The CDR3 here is CASGLTPSRQPQHF. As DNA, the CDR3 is TGTGCTAGTGGTTTGACTCCGAGTCGCCAGCCCCAGCATTTT.

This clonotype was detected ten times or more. CDR3 nucleotides: TGTGCCAGCAGCGCCGGGGGCCCCAGCACCGAGCAGTACTTC. As protein: CASSAGGPSTEQYF. The rearrangement joins TRBV7-2 to TRBJ2-7, with D perhaps given as TRBD1 or TRBD2 (6 bases each). CDR3 length: 14 residues. The germline CDR1 and CDR2 sequences are SGHTA and FQGNSA. The ends were cut back, 5 bases at V and 6 bases at J, with 17 bases in the middle.

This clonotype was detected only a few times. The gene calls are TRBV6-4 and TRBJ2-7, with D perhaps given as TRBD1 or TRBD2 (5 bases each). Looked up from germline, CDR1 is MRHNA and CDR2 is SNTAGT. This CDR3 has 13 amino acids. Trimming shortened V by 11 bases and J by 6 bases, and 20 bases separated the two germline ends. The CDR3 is CAAFLQERGEQYV. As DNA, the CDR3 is TGTGCCGCCTTCTTACAAGAGAGGGGCGAGCAGTACGTC.

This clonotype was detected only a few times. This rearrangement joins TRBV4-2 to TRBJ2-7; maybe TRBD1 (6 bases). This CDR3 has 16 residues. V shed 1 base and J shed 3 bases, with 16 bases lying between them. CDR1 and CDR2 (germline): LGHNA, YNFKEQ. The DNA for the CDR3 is TGTGCCAGCAGCCAAGGGGCACAGGGAAACCACTACGAGCAGTACTTC. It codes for CASSQGAQGNHYEQYF.

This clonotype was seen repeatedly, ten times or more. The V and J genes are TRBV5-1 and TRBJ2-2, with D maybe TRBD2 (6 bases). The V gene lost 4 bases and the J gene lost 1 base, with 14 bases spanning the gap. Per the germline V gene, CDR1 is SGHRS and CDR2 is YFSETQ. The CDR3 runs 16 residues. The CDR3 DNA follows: TGCGCCAGCAGCCGGAGGGGCTTCCAGAACACCGGGGAGCTGTTTTTT. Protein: CASSRRGFQNTGELFF. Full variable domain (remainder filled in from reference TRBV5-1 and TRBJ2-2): KAGVTQTPRYLIKTRGQQVTLSCSPISGHRSVSWYQQTPGQGLQFLFEYFSETQRNKGNFPGRFSGRQFSNSRSEMNVSTLELGDSALYLCASSRRGFQNTGELFFGEGSRLTVL.

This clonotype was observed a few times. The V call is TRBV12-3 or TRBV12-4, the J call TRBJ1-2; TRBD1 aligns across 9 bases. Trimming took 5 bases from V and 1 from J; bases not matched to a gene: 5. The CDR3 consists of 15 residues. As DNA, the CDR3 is TGTGCCAGCAGTCGGGACAGGGCAAATAACTATGGCTACACCTTC. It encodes CASSRDRANNYGYTF.

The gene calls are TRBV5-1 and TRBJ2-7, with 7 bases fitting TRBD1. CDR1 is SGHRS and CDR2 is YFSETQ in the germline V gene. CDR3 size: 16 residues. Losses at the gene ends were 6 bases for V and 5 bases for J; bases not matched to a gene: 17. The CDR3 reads CASTEIRGSVGHEQYV. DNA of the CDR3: TGCGCCAGCACTGAAATCAGGGGGAGTGTGGGTCACGAGCAGTACGTC.

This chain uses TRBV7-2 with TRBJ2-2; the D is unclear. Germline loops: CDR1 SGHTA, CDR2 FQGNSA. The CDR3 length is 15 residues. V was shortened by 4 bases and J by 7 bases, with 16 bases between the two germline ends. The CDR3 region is CASSSYFRANGELFF. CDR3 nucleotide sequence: TGTGCCAGCAGCTCGTATTTTCGGGCCAACGGGGAGCTGTTTTTT.

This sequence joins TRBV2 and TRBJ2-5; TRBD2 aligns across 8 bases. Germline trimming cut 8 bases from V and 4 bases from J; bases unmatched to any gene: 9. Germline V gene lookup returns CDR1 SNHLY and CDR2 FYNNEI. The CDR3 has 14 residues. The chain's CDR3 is CASHWRGAGETQYF. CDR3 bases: TGTGCCAGCCACTGGCGGGGGGCAGGAGAGACCCAGTACTTC.

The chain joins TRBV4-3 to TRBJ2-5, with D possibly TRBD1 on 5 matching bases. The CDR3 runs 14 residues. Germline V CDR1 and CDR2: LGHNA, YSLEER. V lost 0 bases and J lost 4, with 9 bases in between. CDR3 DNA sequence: TGCGCCAGCAGCCAAGATATCAGGGTAGAGACCCAGTACTTC. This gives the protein CASSQDIRVETQYF.

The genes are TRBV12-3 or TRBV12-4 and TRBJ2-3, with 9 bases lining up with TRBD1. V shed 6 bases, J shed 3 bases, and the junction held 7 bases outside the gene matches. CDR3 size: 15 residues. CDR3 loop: CASSITGTGTDTQYF. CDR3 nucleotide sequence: TGTGCCAGCAGCATCACGGGGACAGGGACAGATACGCAGTATTTT.

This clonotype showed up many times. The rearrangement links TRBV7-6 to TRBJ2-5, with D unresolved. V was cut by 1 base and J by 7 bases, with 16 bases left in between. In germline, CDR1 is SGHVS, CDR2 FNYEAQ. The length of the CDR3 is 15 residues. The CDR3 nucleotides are TGTGCCAGCAGCTTAGTTAGGGCAGAGATCGGGACCCAGTACTTC. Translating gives CASSLVRAEIGTQYF.

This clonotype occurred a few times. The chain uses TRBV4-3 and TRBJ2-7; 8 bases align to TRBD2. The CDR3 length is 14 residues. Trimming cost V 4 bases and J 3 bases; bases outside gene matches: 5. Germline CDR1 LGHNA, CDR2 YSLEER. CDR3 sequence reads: CASSPGAGVYEQYF. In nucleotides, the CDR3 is TGCGCCAGCAGCCCCGGAGCGGGGGTCTACGAGCAGTACTTC.

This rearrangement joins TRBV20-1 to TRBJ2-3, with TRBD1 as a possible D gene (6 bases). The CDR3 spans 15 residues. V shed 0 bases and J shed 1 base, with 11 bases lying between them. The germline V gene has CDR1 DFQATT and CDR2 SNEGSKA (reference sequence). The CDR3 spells CSARDARQGTDTQYF. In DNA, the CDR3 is TGCAGTGCTAGAGATGCGCGACAGGGCACAGATACGCAGTATTTT.

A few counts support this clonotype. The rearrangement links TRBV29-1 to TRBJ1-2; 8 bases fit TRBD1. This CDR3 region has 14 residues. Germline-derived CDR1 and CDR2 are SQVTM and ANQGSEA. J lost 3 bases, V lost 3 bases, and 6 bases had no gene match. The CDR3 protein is CSVDNRGKDYGYTF. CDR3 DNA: TGCAGCGTTGATAACAGGGGGAAGGACTATGGCTACACCTTC.

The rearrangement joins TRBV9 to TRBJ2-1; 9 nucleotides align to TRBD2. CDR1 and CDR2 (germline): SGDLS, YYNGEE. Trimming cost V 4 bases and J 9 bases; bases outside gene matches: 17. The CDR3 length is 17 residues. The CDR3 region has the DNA TGTGCCAGCAGCCCAGGCGGGGGGGTCAGGGACTCAGGTGAGCAGTTCTTC. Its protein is CASSPGGGVRDSGEQFF.

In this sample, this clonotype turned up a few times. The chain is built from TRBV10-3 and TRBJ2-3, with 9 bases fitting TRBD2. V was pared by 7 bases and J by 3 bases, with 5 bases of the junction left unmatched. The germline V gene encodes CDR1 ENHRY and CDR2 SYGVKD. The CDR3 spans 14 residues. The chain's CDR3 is CAIKLAGATDTQYF. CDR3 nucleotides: TGTGCCATCAAATTAGCGGGGGCGACAGATACGCAGTATTTT.

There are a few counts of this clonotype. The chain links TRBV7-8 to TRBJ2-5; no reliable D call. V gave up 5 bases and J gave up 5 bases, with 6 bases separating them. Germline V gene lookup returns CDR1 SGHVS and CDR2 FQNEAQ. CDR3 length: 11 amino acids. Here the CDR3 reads CASSRYETQYF. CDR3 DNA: TGTGCCAGCAGCCGGTACGAGACCCAGTACTTC.

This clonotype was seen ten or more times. The DNA for the CDR3 is TGTGCCAGCAGCCAAGATCGGGCGAGCTCTGGAAACACCATATATTTT. Translation gives CASSQDRASSGNTIYF. The genes are TRBV4-2 and TRBJ1-3; D remains unclear. The CDR3 consists of 16 residues. Per the germline V gene, CDR1 is LGHNA and CDR2 is YNFKEQ. With 0 bases removed from V and 0 bases from J, the gap between germline ends came to 9 bases.

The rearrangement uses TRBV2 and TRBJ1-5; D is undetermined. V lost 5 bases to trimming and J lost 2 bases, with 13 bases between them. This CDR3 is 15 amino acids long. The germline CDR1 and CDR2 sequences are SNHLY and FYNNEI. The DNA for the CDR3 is TGTGCCAGCAGTAAGGACCAAACGGGCAATCAGCCCCAGCATTTT. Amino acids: CASSKDQTGNQPQHF. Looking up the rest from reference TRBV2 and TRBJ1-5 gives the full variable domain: EPEVTQTPSHQVTQMGQEVILRCVPISNHLYFYWYRQILGQKVEFLVSFYNNEISEKSEIFDDQFSVERPDGSNFTLKIRSTKLEDSAMYFCASSKDQTGNQPQHFGDGTRLSIL.